The 27 T cell receptor beta chains given below trace back to one sample, sequenced in a study of blood T cells in healthy people across ages. Sample-barcoded 5' priming and a J-beta primer mix drove a second PCR of roughly 6 to 12 cycles. Each CDR3 protein gets one entry after TCRdb re-called the 5' RACE reads with MiXCR. The sample has some 1.4 million distinct CDR3 sequences, 40% to 50% seen once. The sequencing input was blood. All receptors derive from a young woman in good health.

This chain connects TRBV11-1 to TRBJ1-1, with 7 nucleotides matching TRBD1. The germline V gene encodes CDR1 SGHAT and CDR2 FQDESV (reference sequence). The CDR3 spans 14 residues. V shed 6 bases, J shed 1 base, and the junction held 5 bases outside the gene matches. CDR3 protein: CASRGDSGNTEAFF. For the CDR3, the DNA is TGTGCCAGCAGAGGGGACAGTGGGAACACTGAAGCTTTCTTT.

The chain combines TRBV4-2 with TRBJ1-2; 7 nucleotides align to TRBD1. The trim removed 4 bases at V and 8 bases at J, leaving 16 bases unmatched. In germline, CDR1 is LGHNA, CDR2 YNFKEQ. This CDR3 has 16 residues. CDR3 nucleotide sequence: TGTGCCAGCAGCCTATCCAAACAAGACAGGGATGACGGCTACACCTTC. This gives the protein CASSLSKQDRDDGYTF.

CDR3 nucleotide sequence: TGCGCCAGCAGCGGGGGACAGAATGGCTACACCTTC. Its translation is CASSGGQNGYTF. The chain joins TRBV5-1 to TRBJ1-2; 7 bases align to TRBD1. The CDR3 covers 12 residues. The J segment lost 6 bases and the V segment lost 4 bases, leaving 3 bases of the junction unmatched. CDR1 SGHRS and CDR2 YFSETQ come from the germline V gene. The complete variable domain, with remaining parts taken from reference TRBV5-1 and TRBJ1-2, reads KAGVTQTPRYLIKTRGQQVTLSCSPISGHRSVSWYQQTPGQGLQFLFEYFSETQRNKGNFPGRFSGRQFSNSRSEMNVSTLELGDSALYLCASSGGQNGYTFGSGTRLTVV.

The genes are TRBV20-1 and TRBJ1-2, with D unresolved. The V end lost 0 bases, the J end lost 1 base, and 12 bases lay between the germline ends. Germline loops: CDR1 DFQATT, CDR2 SNEGSKA (reference sequence). CDR3 size: 15 residues. CDR3 nucleotide sequence: TGCAGTGCTAGAGATTCCAAATCCGATAACTATGGCTACACCTTC. Its translation: CSARDSKSDNYGYTF.

The J gene is TRBJ1-4, the V gene TRBV6-5; TRBD1 aligns across 7 bases. There are 19 residues in the CDR3. V trimming: 2 bases; J trimming: 0 bases; junction bases outside the gene matches: 12. CDR1 is MNHEY and CDR2 is SVGAGI in the germline V gene. The CDR3 bases are TGTGCCAGCAGTTACACTTTTATCAGGGGGGGAGCAACTAATGAAAAACTGTTTTTT. It specifies CASSYTFIRGGATNEKLFF.

This clonotype was seen only a few times. V and J are TRBV29-1 and TRBJ2-3; TRBD2 aligns across 11 bases. The ends lost 7 bases at V and 2 bases at J; junction bases unmatched: 5. This CDR3 comprises 14 residues. Germline V gene sequence: CDR1 SQVTM, CDR2 ANQGSEA. Here the CDR3 DNA reads TGCAGCGCCAAGACTAGCGGGGCCACAGATACGCAGTATTTT. Protein sequence: CSAKTSGATDTQYF.

V usage is TRBV27 and J usage is TRBJ2-5; D not resolved. The end of the DNA aligns better with TRBJ2-7, so the J call may be wrong. Germline CDR1 is MNHEY and CDR2 is SMNVEV (reference sequence). This CDR3 spans 17 amino acids. The CDR3 region is CASSPAVRSGYFYEQYF. CDR3 nucleotide sequence: TGTGCCAGCAGTCCGGCGGTGAGGTCAGGCTATTTCTACGAGCAGTACTTC.

The DNA of the CDR3 is TGCAGCGTCCAAGAAGCGGGCTACACCTTC. Translation: CSVQEAGYTF. This chain joins TRBV29-1 and TRBJ1-2, with D uncertain. The CDR3 has 10 amino acids. The V end was cut by 6 bases, the J end by 8 bases, with 10 bases between. Germline V CDR1 and CDR2: SQVTM, ANQGSEA.

The chain links TRBV5-1 to TRBJ2-5, with 7 positions matching TRBD2. This CDR3 contains 18 residues. Germline V lookup: CDR1 SGHRS, CDR2 YFSETQ. J lost 2 bases, V lost 2 bases, and 15 bases had no gene match. Here the CDR3 DNA reads TGCGCCAGCAGCTTCAGACTAGCAGGGTTTTCAGTTCAAGAGACCCAGTACTTC. Protein product: CASSFRLAGFSVQETQYF.

This sequence joins TRBV10-3 and TRBJ2-3; possibly TRBD2 for D (6 bases). CDR1 and CDR2 from the germline V gene are ENHRY and SYGVKD. This CDR3 has 15 residues. Trimming removed 6 bases at V and 5 bases at J, with 18 bases between. Here the CDR3 DNA reads TGTGCCATCAGAACCAGGACTAATGGGGGAGATACGCAGTATTTT. It is translated as CAIRTRTNGGDTQYF.

The sample holds a few counts of this clonotype. V and J are TRBV27 and TRBJ1-1; D might be TRBD1 (6 bases). The length of the CDR3 is 13 residues. V lost 6 bases to trimming and J lost 5 bases, with 13 bases between them. Germline CDR1 MNHEY, CDR2 SMNVEV (reference sequence). DNA for the CDR3: TGTGCCAGCAGCCCCAGGGGAGGGACTGAAGCTTTCTTT. It yields the protein CASSPRGGTEAFF.

The chain carries TRBV30 and TRBJ1-1; tentatively, D is TRBD1 (5 bases). CDR1 is GTSNPN and CDR2 is SVGIG in the germline V gene (reference sequence). Trimming pared 3 bases from V and 5 bases from J, leaving 10 bases between. This CDR3 comprises 12 residues. CDR3: CAWSPQGTEAFF. The CDR3 DNA sequence: TGTGCCTGGAGCCCCCAGGGAACTGAAGCTTTCTTT.

This clonotype was found a few times. V is TRBV4-1 and J is TRBJ2-5; D may be TRBD2 (5 bases). V was pared by 8 bases and J by 11 bases, with 24 bases between. The CDR3 length is 14 residues. Germline V gene lookup returns CDR1 MGHRA and CDR2 YSYEKL. CDR3 sequence (DNA): TGCGCCAGCCGCGGATTAGCGACCTACAATGAGCAGTACTTC. Translating it yields CASRGLATYNEQYF.

V usage is TRBV6-1 and J usage is TRBJ2-5, with D hard to call. This CDR3 spans 15 amino acids. From germline, CDR1 is MNHNS and CDR2 SASEGT. The ends were cut back, 1 base at V and 2 bases at J, with 11 bases in the middle. The CDR3 DNA follows: TGTGCCAGCAGTGAAGACAGAAACTCACAAGAGACCCAGTACTTC. Amino acids: CASSEDRNSQETQYF.

The genes are TRBV5-1 and TRBJ2-6, with D hard to call. CDR3 length equals 14 residues. Germline V gene data show CDR1 as SGHRS and CDR2 as YFSETQ. The V and J ends lost 7 bases and 4 bases respectively, with 12 bases between them. The CDR3 nucleotides are TGCGCCAGCGGGCTTTCTGCGGGGGCCAACGTCCTGACTTTC. It specifies CASGLSAGANVLTF.

This clonotype was detected a few times. The chain couples TRBV7-9 to TRBJ2-3; 12 nucleotides align to TRBD2. Unmatched junction bases numbered 13, after V lost 1 base and J lost 8 bases. Germline V gene sequence: CDR1 SEHNR, CDR2 FQNEAQ (reference sequence). There are 18 residues in the CDR3. CDR3 in amino acids: CASSLDATSGGGQATQYF. The CDR3 region has the DNA TGTGCCAGCAGCTTAGATGCGACTAGCGGGGGAGGCCAAGCTACGCAGTATTTT. The whole variable domain, filled in from reference TRBV7-9 and TRBJ2-3, reads DTGVSQNPRHKITKRGQNVTFRCDPISEHNRLYWYRQTLGQGPEFLTYFQNEAQLEKSRLLSDRFSAERPKGSFSTLEIQRTEQGDSAMYLCASSLDATSGGGQATQYFGPGTRLTVL.

V and J are TRBV7-3 and TRBJ2-2; TRBD1 is a possible D gene (5 bases). Between the trimmed V and J ends, which lost 2 bases and 3 bases, there was a span of 10 bases. The CDR3 length is 15 residues. CDR1 SGHTA and CDR2 FQGTGA come from the germline V gene. The CDR3 reads CASSLARADTGELFF. The CDR3 nucleotides read TGTGCCAGCAGCTTAGCCAGGGCGGACACCGGGGAGCTGTTTTTT. The full variable domain, in which reference TRBV7-3 and TRBJ2-2 provide the parts outside the CDR3, is GAGVSQTPSNKVTEKGKYVELRCDPISGHTALYWYRQSLGQGPEFLIYFQGTGAADDSGLPNDRFFAVRPEGSVSTLKIQRTERGDSAVYLCASSLARADTGELFFGEGSRLTVL.

This clonotype showed up just a few times. The chain couples TRBV27 to TRBJ2-1, with D perhaps matching TRBD2 (6 bases). The V end lost 10 bases, the J end lost 6 bases, and 19 bases lay between the germline ends. From germline, CDR1 is MNHEY and CDR2 SMNVEV (reference sequence). The CDR3 sequence is 14 residues long. CDR3 bases: TGTGCCACCCACCCGGCGAGAGCGGGCAATGAGCAGTTCTTC. Protein sequence: CATHPARAGNEQFF.

The chain couples TRBV20-1 to TRBJ2-1; 9 bases line up with TRBD2. J lost 6 bases, V lost 0 bases, and 12 bases had no gene match. The length of the CDR3 is 17 residues. Per germline, CDR1 DFQATT and CDR2 SNEGSKA (reference sequence). Here the CDR3 DNA reads TGCAGTGCTAGAGAAAGACGGATAGCGGGAGCTACCAATGAGCAGTTCTTC. This encodes CSARERRIAGATNEQFF.

The chain has TRBV6-1 and TRBJ2-1, with no clear D. CDR1 and CDR2 (germline): MNHNS, SASEGT. Trimming removed 3 bases at V and 10 bases at J, with 1 base between. This CDR3 spans 9 amino acids. For the CDR3, the DNA is TGTGCCAGCAGTGACGAGCAGTTCTTC. Its protein product is CASSDEQFF.

This rearrangement joins TRBV18 to TRBJ1-2; the match to TRBD1 covers 7 bases. This CDR3 region has 16 residues. V was clipped by 6 bases and J by 2 bases; unmatched bases: 12. Germline lookup yields CDR1 KGHSH and CDR2 LQKENI. CDR3 coding DNA: TGTGCCAGCTCGCCGACAGGGCCGGAGAGAAACTATGGCTACACCTTC. Translation gives CASSPTGPERNYGYTF.

This clonotype was observed many times. The rearrangement links TRBV29-1 to TRBJ2-1; D remains ambiguous. The V end lost 3 bases, the J end lost 8 bases, and 20 bases lay between the germline ends. Germline assignment: CDR1 SQVTM and CDR2 ANQGSEA. The CDR3 has 15 amino acids. CDR3 residues: CSVDFVGFNPDEQFF. As DNA, the CDR3 is TGCAGCGTTGATTTCGTGGGTTTTAACCCCGATGAGCAGTTCTTC.

This chain uses TRBV5-1 with TRBJ2-5; tentative D call: TRBD2 (7 bases). The CDR3 is 16 amino acids. Per germline, CDR1 SGHRS and CDR2 YFSETQ. The V and J ends lost 0 bases and 11 bases respectively, with 23 bases between them. CDR3 DNA sequence: TGCGCCAGCAGCTTGGTAGGGGGGGTCTTGAACAATGAGCAGTACTTC. Protein sequence: CASSLVGGVLNNEQYF.

A word on this clonotype: At one boundary the junction diverges from the germline segment, which might be a read error. The chain recombines TRBV5-6 with TRBJ2-1, with 7 bases matching TRBD2. Germline CDR1 reads SGHDT; CDR2 reads YYEEEE. This CDR3 has 16 amino acids. CDR3 coding DNA: TGTGCCAGCGGCTTGGGCGGGGGAAACCCCTCTGATGAGCAGTTCTTC. Translating it yields CASGLGGGNPSDEQFF. Supplemented by reference TRBV5-6 and TRBJ2-1, the full variable domain reads DAGVTQSPTHLIKTRGQQVTLRCSPKSGHDTVSWYQQALGQGPQFIFQYYEEEERQRGNFPDRFSGHQFPNYSSELNVNALLLGDSALYLCASGLGGGNPSDEQFFGPGTRLTVL.

The rearrangement links TRBV5-1 to TRBJ1-1, with a possible D match to TRBD1 (5 bases). The CDR3 runs 16 residues. Germline values: CDR1 SGHRS, CDR2 YFSETQ. V lost 3 bases and J lost 1, with 16 bases in between. The CDR3 here is CASSSTEGRPNTEAFF. The CDR3 DNA is TGCGCCAGCAGCTCGACGGAGGGGAGACCGAACACTGAAGCTTTCTTT.

The chain couples TRBV29-1 to TRBJ2-1, with TRBD2 matching over 11 bases. The CDR3 has 14 residues. Germline assignment: CDR1 SQVTM and CDR2 ANQGSEA. V shed 8 bases and J 5 bases; nucleotides not matched to a gene: 8. The CDR3 loop reads CSPARLAGNNEQFF. CDR3 DNA sequence: TGCAGCCCGGCACGACTAGCGGGAAACAATGAGCAGTTCTTC.

The gene calls are TRBV7-8 and TRBJ1-2; perhaps TRBD1 as D (5 bases). The CDR3 consists of 13 residues. Germline V gene lookup returns CDR1 SGHVS and CDR2 FQNEAQ. V was pared by 10 bases and J by 4 bases, with 16 bases between. CDR3 sequence: CAITDKFVYGYTF. The CDR3 DNA reads as TGTGCCATTACGGACAAGTTCGTCTATGGCTACACCTTC.